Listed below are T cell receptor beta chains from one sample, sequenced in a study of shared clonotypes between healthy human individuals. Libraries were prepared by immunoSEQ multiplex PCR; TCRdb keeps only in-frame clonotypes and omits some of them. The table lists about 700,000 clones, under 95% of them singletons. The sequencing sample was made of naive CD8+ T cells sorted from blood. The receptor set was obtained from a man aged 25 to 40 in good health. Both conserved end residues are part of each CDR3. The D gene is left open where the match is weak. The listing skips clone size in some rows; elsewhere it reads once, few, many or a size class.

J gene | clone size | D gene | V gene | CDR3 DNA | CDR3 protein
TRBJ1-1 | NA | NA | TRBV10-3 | TGTGCCATCAGGACAGATTTCATAGGAGGGGCTGAAGCTTTCTTT | CAIRTDFIGGAEAFF
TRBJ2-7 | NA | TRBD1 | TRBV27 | TGTGCCAGCAGTTTATCGTCCTTCCCCGACAGGGACGAGCAGTACTTC | CASSLSSFPDRDEQYF
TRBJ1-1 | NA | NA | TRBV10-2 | TGCGCCAGCAGGGGAGGGGTGGCCACTGAAGCTTTCTTT | CASRGGVATEAFF
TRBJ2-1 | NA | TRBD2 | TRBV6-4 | TGTGCCAGCAGTGATTGGGGGACTAGCGGTGAGCAGTTCTTC | CASSDWGTSGEQFF
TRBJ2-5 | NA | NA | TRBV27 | TGTGCCAGCGGCCCTTTCCAGGAGACCCAGTACTTC | CASGPFQETQYF
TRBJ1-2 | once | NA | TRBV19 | TGTGCCAGTAGTATAGTAATATACGGGGAGAGCTATGGCTACACCTTC | CASSIVIYGESYGYTF
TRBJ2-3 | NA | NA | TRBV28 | TGTGCCAGCAGCCTACAGGAGAGCACAGATACGCAGTATTTT | CASSLQESTDTQYF
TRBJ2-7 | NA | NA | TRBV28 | TGTGCCAGCAGTGGTTCACAGGGATACGAGCAGTACTTC | CASSGSQGYEQYF
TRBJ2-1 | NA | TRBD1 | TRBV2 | TGTGCCAGCAGTGAGGGACAGGGCTACAATGAGCAGTTCTTC | CASSEGQGYNEQFF
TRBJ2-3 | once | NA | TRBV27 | TGTGCCAGCAGTTTGGCTCTGGCGGATACGCAGTATTTT | CASSLALADTQYF
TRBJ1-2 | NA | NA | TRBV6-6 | TGTGCCAGCAGTTACTCGATTTCCCAGGGCTACTATGGCTACACCTTC | CASSYSISQGYYGYTF
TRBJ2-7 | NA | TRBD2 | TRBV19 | TGTGCCAGTAGTGGTCACCTTAGCGGGAGGGCCGACGAGCAGTACTTC | CASSGHLSGRADEQYF
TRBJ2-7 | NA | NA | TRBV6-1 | TGTGCCAGCAGTGATCGGGATGTAGGGGACGGGAGCTCCTACGAGCAGTACTTC | CASSDRDVGDGSSYEQYF
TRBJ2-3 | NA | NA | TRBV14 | TGTGCCAGCAGCCCGATAACAGATACGCAGTATTTT | CASSPITDTQYF
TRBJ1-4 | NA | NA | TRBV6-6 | TGTGCCAGCAGTTTCCGACAGACTAATGAAAAACTGTTTTTT | CASSFRQTNEKLFF
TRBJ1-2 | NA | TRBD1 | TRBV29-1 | TGCAGCGTTGTGGGGGGCCCGGGACAGATCTATGGCTACACCTTC | CSVVGGPGQIYGYTF
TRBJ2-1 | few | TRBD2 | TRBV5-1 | TGCGCCAGCAGCTTGGTCGAGAGGGGGACTAGAGGTGATGAGCAGTTCTTC | CASSLVERGTRGDEQFF
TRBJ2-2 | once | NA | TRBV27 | TGTGCCAGCAGCCCTGGGTCGAACACCGGGGAGCTGTTTTTT | CASSPGSNTGELFF
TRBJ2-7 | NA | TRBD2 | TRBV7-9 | TGTGCCAGCAGCACGAGACTAGCGGGAGGAAATTTCTACGAGCAGTACTTC | CASSTRLAGGNFYEQYF
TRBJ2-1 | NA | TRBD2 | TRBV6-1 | TGTGCCAGCAGTGAACGGGCTAGCGGGAGGATCTACAATGAGCAGTTCTTC | CASSERASGRIYNEQFF
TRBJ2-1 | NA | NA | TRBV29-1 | TGCAGCGTTGAAGGGAGCGGAGTTGGGAATGAGCAGTTCTTC | CSVEGSGVGNEQFF
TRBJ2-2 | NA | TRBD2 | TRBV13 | TGTGCCAGCAGCCCGGTGGGAGGGGCGATTAACACCGGGGAGCTGTTTTTT | CASSPVGGAINTGELFF
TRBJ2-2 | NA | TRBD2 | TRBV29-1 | TGCAGCGCTACGACTAGCGGGAGCGGGGAGCTGTTTTTT | CSATTSGSGELFF
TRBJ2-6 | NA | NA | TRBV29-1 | TGCAGCGTTGATGACAGGGAGGCCCTCTCTGGGGCCAACGTCCTGACTTTC | CSVDDREALSGANVLTF
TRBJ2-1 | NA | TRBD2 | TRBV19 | TGTGCCAGTAGGCCGGGACTAGCGGGTTACAATGAGCAGTTCTTC | CASRPGLAGYNEQFF
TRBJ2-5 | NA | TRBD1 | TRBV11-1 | TGTGCCAGCAGCTTAAGGGGGGCAGGGGGCGTTGCCCAAGAGACCCAGTACTTC | CASSLRGAGGVAQETQYF
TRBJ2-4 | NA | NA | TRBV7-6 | TGTGCCAGCAGCTTAAGGCCGGCGGGTAGGCTAGCCAAAAACATTCAGTACTTC | CASSLRPAGRLAKNIQYF
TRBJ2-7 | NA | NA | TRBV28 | TGTGCCAGCATCGGAAGGGAGCACAAACACGAGCAGTACTTC | CASIGREHKHEQYF
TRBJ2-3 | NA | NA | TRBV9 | TGTGCCAGCAGCGTGTTTGGCGGGAAAACAGATACGCAGTATTTT | CASSVFGGKTDTQYF
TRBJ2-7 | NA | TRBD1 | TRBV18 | TGTGCCAGCTCACCATACGGGACAGGGAGCTCCTACGAGCAGTACTTC | CASSPYGTGSSYEQYF
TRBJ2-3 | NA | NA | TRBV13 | TGTGCCAGCAGCCTTATTCTTGGCGGGTCTAGCACAGATACGCAGTATTTT | CASSLILGGSSTDTQYF
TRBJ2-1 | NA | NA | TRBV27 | TGTGCCAGCAGGATGAGTAATGAGCAGTTCTTC | CASRMSNEQFF
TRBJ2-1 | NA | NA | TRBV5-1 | TGCGCCAGCAGCGACATGACAGGAAGCTCCTACAATGAGCAGTTCTTC | CASSDMTGSSYNEQFF
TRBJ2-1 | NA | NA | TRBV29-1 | TGCAGCGTTTTGGGACATAAGGAGCAGTTCTTC | CSVLGHKEQFF
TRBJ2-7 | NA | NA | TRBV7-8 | TGTGCCAGCAGCTTAGCGGAGGGCCTCTACGAGCAGTACTTC | CASSLAEGLYEQYF
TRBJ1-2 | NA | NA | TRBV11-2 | TGTGCCAGCAGCCAAATTGACGGCTACACCTTC | CASSQIDGYTF
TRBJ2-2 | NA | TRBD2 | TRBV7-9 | TGTGCCAGCAGTCCAACTAGCGGGAGGGACACCGGGGAGCTGTTTTTT | CASSPTSGRDTGELFF
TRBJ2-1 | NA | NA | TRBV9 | TGTGCCAGCAGTGCCAGACTCGGTCGGGTATACAATGAGCAGTTCTTC | CASSARLGRVYNEQFF
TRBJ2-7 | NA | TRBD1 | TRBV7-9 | TGTGCCAGCAGCTTAGGGACAGGGGGCTCCTACGAGCAGTACTTC | CASSLGTGGSYEQYF
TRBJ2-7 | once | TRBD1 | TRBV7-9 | TGTGCCAGCAGCTTACACCCGGACAGGAACTACGAGCAGTACTTC | CASSLHPDRNYEQYF
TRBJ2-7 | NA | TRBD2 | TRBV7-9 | TGTGCCAGCAGCTTAGTCGTTAGCGGGTTCTCCTACGAGCAGTACTTC | CASSLVVSGFSYEQYF
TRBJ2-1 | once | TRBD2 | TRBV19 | TGTGCCAGTAGTCGAAATAGCGGGAGACGGAATGAGCAGTTCTTC | CASSRNSGRRNEQFF
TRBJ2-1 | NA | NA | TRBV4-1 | TGCGCCAGCAGCCAAGACGAAAGGACAGCTTACAATGAGCAGTTCTTC | CASSQDERTAYNEQFF
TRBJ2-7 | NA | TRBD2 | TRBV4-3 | TGCGCCAGCAGCCTCGGGACTAGCGGTGGCTACGAGCAGTACTTC | CASSLGTSGGYEQYF
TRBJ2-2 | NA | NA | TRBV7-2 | TGTGCCAGCAGCTCGGGACGACCTTACCTAAACACCGGGGAGCTGTTTTTT | CASSSGRPYLNTGELFF
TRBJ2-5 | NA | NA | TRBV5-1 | TGCGCCAGCAGCTTGGCTTCAGGGCCCGCAGAGACCCAGTACTTC | CASSLASGPAETQYF
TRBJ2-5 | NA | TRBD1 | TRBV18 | TGTGCCAGCTCAGCGGAACAGGGGGTACAAGAGACCCAGTACTTC | CASSAEQGVQETQYF
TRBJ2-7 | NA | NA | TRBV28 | TGTGCCAGCTCAGGAATAGCCTACGAGCAGTACTTC | CASSGIAYEQYF